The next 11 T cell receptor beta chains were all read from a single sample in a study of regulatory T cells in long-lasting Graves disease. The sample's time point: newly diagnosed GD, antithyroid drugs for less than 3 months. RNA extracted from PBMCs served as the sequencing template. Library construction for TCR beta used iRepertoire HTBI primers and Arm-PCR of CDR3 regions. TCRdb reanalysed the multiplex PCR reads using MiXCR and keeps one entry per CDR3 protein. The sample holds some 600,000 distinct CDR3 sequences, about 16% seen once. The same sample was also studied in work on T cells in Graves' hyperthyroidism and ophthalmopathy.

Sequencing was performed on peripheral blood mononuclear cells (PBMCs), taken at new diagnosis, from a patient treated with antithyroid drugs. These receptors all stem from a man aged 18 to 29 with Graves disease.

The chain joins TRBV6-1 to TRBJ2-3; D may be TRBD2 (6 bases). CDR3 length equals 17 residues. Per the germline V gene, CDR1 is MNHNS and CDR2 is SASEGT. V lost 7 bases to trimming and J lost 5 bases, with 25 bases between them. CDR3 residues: CASIKRAAGALGDTQYF. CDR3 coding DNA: TGTGCCAGCATCAAAAGGGCAGCGGGCGCGTTAGGAGATACGCAGTATTTT.

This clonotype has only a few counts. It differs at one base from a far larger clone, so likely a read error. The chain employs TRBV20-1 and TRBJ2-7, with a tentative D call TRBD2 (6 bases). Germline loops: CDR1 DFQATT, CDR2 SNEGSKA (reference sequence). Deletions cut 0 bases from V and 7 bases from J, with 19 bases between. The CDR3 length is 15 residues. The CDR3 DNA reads TGCAGTGCTAGAGATGTTGGCCTAGCGTACAATGAGCAGTACTTC. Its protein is CSARDVGLAYNEQYF.

The CDR3 loop is CATSDGTSSYNEQFF. The CDR3 DNA follows: TGTGCCACCAGTGACGGCACTTCCTCCTACAATGAGCAGTTCTTC. V is TRBV24-1 and J is TRBJ2-1, with D unresolved. The CDR3 has 15 amino acids. V was cut by 4 bases and J by 0 bases, with 9 bases left in between. In germline, CDR1 is KGHDR, CDR2 SFDVKD.

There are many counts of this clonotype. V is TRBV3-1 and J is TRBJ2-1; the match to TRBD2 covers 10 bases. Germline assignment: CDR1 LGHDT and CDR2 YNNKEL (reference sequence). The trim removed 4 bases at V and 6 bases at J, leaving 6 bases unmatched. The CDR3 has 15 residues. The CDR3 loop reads CASSRSSGSGNEQFF. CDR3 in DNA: TGTGCCAGCAGCCGGTCTAGCGGGAGTGGCAATGAGCAGTTCTTC.

As DNA, the CDR3 is TGTGCCCTGGGCAGGGTGTCTGGGGAGCCCCAGCATTTT. Translated, it gives CALGRVSGEPQHF. J is TRBJ1-5 and V is TRBV28; a possible D gene is TRBD1 (5 bases). CDR3 length: 13 amino acids. Deletions cut 11 bases from V and 8 bases from J, with 19 bases between. The germline CDR1 and CDR2 sequences are MDHEN and SYDVKM.

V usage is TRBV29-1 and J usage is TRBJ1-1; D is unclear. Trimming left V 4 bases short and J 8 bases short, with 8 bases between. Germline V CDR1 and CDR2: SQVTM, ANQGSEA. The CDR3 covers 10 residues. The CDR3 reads CSVVSLEAFF. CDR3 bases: TGCAGCGTTGTCAGCCTCGAAGCTTTCTTT.

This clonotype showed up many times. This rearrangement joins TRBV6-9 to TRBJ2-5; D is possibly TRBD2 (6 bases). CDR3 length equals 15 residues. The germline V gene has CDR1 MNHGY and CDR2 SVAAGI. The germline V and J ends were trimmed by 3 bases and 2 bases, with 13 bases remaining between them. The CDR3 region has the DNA TGTGCCAGCAGTTACTCCACTGCGGGGCAAGAGACCCAGTACTTC. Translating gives CASSYSTAGQETQYF.

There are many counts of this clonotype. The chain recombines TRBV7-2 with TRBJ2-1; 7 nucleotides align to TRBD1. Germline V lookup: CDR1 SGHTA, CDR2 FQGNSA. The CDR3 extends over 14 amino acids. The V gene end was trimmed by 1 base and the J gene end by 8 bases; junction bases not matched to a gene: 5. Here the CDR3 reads CASSLDRGADEQFF. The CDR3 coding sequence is TGTGCCAGCAGCTTAGACAGGGGTGCGGATGAGCAGTTCTTC. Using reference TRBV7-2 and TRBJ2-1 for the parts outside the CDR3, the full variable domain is GAGVSQSPSNKVTEKGKDVELRCDPISGHTALYWYRQSLGQGLEFLIYFQGNSAPDKSGLPSDRFSAERTGGSVSTLTIQRTQQEDSAVYLCASSLDRGADEQFFGPGTRLTVL.

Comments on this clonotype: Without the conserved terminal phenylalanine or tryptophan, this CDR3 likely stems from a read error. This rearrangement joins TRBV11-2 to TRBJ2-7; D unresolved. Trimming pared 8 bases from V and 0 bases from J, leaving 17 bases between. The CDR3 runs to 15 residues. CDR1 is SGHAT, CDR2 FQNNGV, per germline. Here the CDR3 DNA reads TGTGCCAGCCAATCCCCCAGGACGCACTCCTACGAGCAGTACCTC. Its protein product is CASQSPRTHSYEQYL.

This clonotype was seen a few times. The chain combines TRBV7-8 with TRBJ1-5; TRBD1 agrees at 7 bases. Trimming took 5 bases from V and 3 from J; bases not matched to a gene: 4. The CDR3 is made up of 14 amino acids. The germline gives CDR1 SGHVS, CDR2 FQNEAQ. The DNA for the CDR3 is TGTGCCAGCAGCCCGACAGGGACCAATCAGCCCCAGCATTTT. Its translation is CASSPTGTNQPQHF.

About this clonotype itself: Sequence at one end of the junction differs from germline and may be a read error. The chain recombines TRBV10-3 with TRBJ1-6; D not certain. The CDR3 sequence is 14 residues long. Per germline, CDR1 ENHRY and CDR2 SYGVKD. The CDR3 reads CAISESLGNSPLRF. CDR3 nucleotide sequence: TGTGCCATCAGTGAGTCTCTTGGAAATTCACCCCTCCGCTTT.